This T cell receptor (delta chain) comes out of a study of gammadelta T cells in human blood. Concerning this clone itself: Its antigen is not identified. A much larger clone lies one base from this, so it may be a read error.

The trim removed 0 bases at V and 0 bases at J, leaving 11 bases unmatched. The CDR3 totals 17 residues. Germline CDR1 reads NSMFDY; CDR2 reads ISSIKDK. TCRdb called clones from the RT-PCR reads again using CATT. The repertoire includes under 1,500 delta-chain clones, 25% to 30% of them detected once, and 7.5% to 9.5% sits in the top ten. Study results and caveats: Polyclonal expansion of innate γδ T cells after birth appeared microbially driven.

J is TRDJ1 and V is TRAV29/DV5; TRDD3 agrees at 7 bases. The sample consisted of non-Vgamma9Vdelta2 gamma-delta T cells from fetal blood. The receptor was isolated from a human fetus. Here the CDR3 reads CAASEGTEGYYTDKLIF. The CDR3 DNA reads as TGTGCAGCAAGCGAAGGAACCGAGGGATACTACACCGATAAACTCATCTTT. The variable domain in full, with the rest retrieved from reference TRAV29/DV5 and TRDJ1, is DQQVKQNSPSLSVQEGRISILNCDYTNSMFDYFLWYKKYPAEGPTFLISISSIKDKNEDGRFTVFLNKSAKHLSLHIVPSQPGDSAVYFCAASEGTEGYYTDKLIFGKGTRVTVEP.